The 7 T cell receptor beta chains in this list originate from one sample, sequenced in a study of blood T cell repertoires in COVID-19 (dated by TCRdb to between 2020 and 2021). Libraries were constructed by the immunoSEQ multiplex PCR assay. Entries here come from immuneACCESS through TCRdb and include only in-frame sequences with V and J called. Some clones fail to appear in such tables; in the studies checked, an unresolved V gene covers under half of the shortfall, and the cause of the remainder is unknown. The sample yields about 33,000 clones; over 90% were counted once. The top ten clonotypes cover roughly 13% of the sample. The specimen sequenced was peripheral blood. The receptor source for this set is a human donor in a cohort sampled during active COVID-19.

The chain couples TRBV7-6 to TRBJ2-7; 7 bases are a match to TRBD2. CDR3 length equals 14 residues. Trimming removed 4 bases from V and 1 base from J; junction bases left unmatched: 4. From germline, CDR1 is SGHVS and CDR2 FNYEAQ. In nucleotides, the CDR3 is TGTGCCAGCAGCTCAGGCGGGAGTTCCTACGAGCAGTACTTC. Its translation: CASSSGGSSYEQYF.

The rearrangement uses TRBV18 and TRBJ2-2; 9 positions agree with TRBD2. The CDR3 loop spans 15 amino acids. CDR1 is KGHSH, CDR2 LQKENI, per germline. Losses at the gene ends were 4 bases for V and 5 bases for J; bases not matched to a gene: 5. The CDR3 is CASSLSGSRTGELFF. DNA of the CDR3: TGTGCCAGCTCACTTAGCGGGAGTCGAACCGGGGAGCTGTTTTTT. Supplemented by reference TRBV18 and TRBJ2-2, the full variable domain reads NAGVMQNPRHLVRRRGQEARLRCSPMKGHSHVYWYRQLPEEGLKFMVYLQKENIIDESGMPKERFSAEFPKEGPSILRIQQVVRGDSAAYFCASSLSGSRTGELFFGEGSRLTVL.

The chain recombines TRBV5-1 with TRBJ2-7; 7 bases agree with TRBD1. The CDR3 loop spans 15 amino acids. V lost 0 bases and J lost 0; bases outside the gene matches: 3. Germline V lookup: CDR1 SGHRS, CDR2 YFSETQ. In DNA, the CDR3 is TGCGCCAGCAGCTTGGGACAGGGTACCTCCTACGAGCAGTACTTC. This translates into CASSLGQGTSYEQYF.

The gene calls are TRBV28 and TRBJ2-3; 9 nucleotides align to TRBD1. The ends lost 6 bases at V and 2 bases at J; junction bases unmatched: 12. Germline loops: CDR1 MDHEN, CDR2 SYDVKM. The CDR3 length is 17 residues. CDR3 amino acids: CASRDSPGQGHTDTQYF. DNA for the CDR3: TGTGCCAGCAGGGATTCTCCGGGACAGGGACACACAGATACGCAGTATTTT.

Only one count was recorded for this clone. The gene calls are TRBV2 and TRBJ2-5, with 7 positions matching TRBD1. Germline V gene lookup returns CDR1 SNHLY and CDR2 FYNNEI. This CDR3 is 12 amino acids long. With 8 bases clipped from V and 5 bases from J, the junction kept 5 bases outside the gene matches. CDR3 nucleotide sequence: TGTGCCAGCCGGGACAGTCGGGAGACCCAGTACTTC. This translates into CASRDSRETQYF.

The rearrangement links TRBV5-4 to TRBJ2-7; TRBD2 agrees at 9 bases. V trimming: 4 bases; J trimming: 2 bases; junction bases outside the gene matches: 10. This CDR3 is 16 amino acids long. Germline assignment: CDR1 SGHNT and CDR2 YYREEE (reference sequence). The CDR3 sequence: CASSPSAGGDTYEQYF. In DNA form, the CDR3 reads TGTGCCAGCAGCCCTTCCGCGGGGGGGGATACCTACGAGCAGTACTTC.

The J gene is TRBJ2-5, the V gene TRBV5-1; 7 bases align to TRBD1. CDR1 and CDR2 (germline): SGHRS, YFSETQ. The CDR3 has 14 residues. J lost 2 bases, V lost 0 bases, and 1 base had no gene match. Written as DNA, the CDR3 is TGCGCCAGCAGCTTGGGGGGACAGCAAGAGACCCAGTACTTC. Its translation: CASSLGGQQETQYF. Full variable domain (outside the CDR3, taken from reference TRBV5-1 and TRBJ2-5): KAGVTQTPRYLIKTRGQQVTLSCSPISGHRSVSWYQQTPGQGLQFLFEYFSETQRNKGNFPGRFSGRQFSNSRSEMNVSTLELGDSALYLCASSLGGQQETQYFGPGTRLLVL.